The 28 T cell receptor beta chains given below trace back to one sample, sequenced in a study of human T cells and chemical hapten exposure. TCRdb independently ran MiXCR on the RACE reads; one entry per CDR3 protein. The sample lists some 49,000 distinct CDR3 sequences, around a tenth occurring once. As to time point: pre-sensitization, week 0. Sample treatment: therapeutic diphenylcyclopropenone sensitization with weekly scalp DPC. The total RNA was obtained from whole blood that was not fractionated. The sequenced sample was whole blood, obtained in connection with sensitization to the hapten diphenylcyclopropenone (DPC). The origin of the receptors is a woman in her 30s with alopecia areata. Some clones in this sample may be carry-over from other donors' samples.

This clonotype was picked up a small number of times. The chain joins TRBV13 to TRBJ2-2; D is ambiguous. This CDR3 is built from 12 residues. Trimming cost V 5 bases and J 7 bases, with 8 bases left between them. CDR1 PRHDT and CDR2 FYEKMQ come from the germline V gene (reference sequence). CDR3 residues: CASSPWGGELFF. CDR3 sequence (DNA): TGTGCCAGCAGCCCCTGGGGCGGGGAGCTGTTTTTT.

This clonotype has at least ten counts. This chain connects TRBV12-3 or TRBV12-4 to TRBJ2-3, with TRBD1 as a possible D gene (7 bases). V was shortened by 6 bases and J by 0 bases, with 16 bases between the two germline ends. The CDR3 is made up of 16 amino acids. The chain's CDR3 is CASRPQTGTSTDTQYF. CDR3 sequence (DNA): TGTGCCAGCAGGCCACAGACAGGGACTAGCACAGATACGCAGTATTTT.

V gene TRBV18 combines with J gene TRBJ2-3; D might be TRBD2 (5 bases). The CDR3 sequence is 14 residues long. V gave up 5 bases and J gave up 6 bases, with 15 bases separating them. The V gene's germline CDR1 is KGHSH and CDR2 LQKENI. This chain's CDR3 is CASSTRGGDDTQYF. The DNA of the CDR3 is TGTGCCAGCTCAACTAGAGGCGGTGATGATACGCAGTATTTT.

This clonotype showed up many times. The V and J genes are TRBV4-1 and TRBJ2-3; 7 bases fit TRBD2. This CDR3 comprises 18 residues. Trimming cost V 1 base and J 2 bases; bases outside gene matches: 12. Germline lookup yields CDR1 MGHRA and CDR2 YSYEKL. CDR3 amino acids: CASSQAPARGGYTDTQYF. The DNA for the CDR3 is TGCGCCAGCAGCCAAGCCCCCGCTCGCGGGGGTTACACAGATACGCAGTATTTT.

This chain uses TRBV7-2 with TRBJ1-5; tentative D call: TRBD1 (6 bases). V was trimmed by 2 bases and J by 2 bases, leaving 13 bases between them. The length of the CDR3 is 16 residues. Germline CDR1 SGHTA, CDR2 FQGNSA. CDR3 DNA: TGTGCCAGCAGCTTACCCAGGGGAGGCCGCAATCAGCCCCAGCATTTT. Encoded protein: CASSLPRGGRNQPQHF.

V usage is TRBV5-6 and J usage is TRBJ2-3; the match to TRBD2 covers 10 bases. This CDR3 is built from 20 residues. The J segment lost 0 bases and the V segment lost 4 bases, leaving 17 bases of the junction unmatched. Germline V gene sequence: CDR1 SGHDT, CDR2 YYEEEE. The CDR3 sequence is CASSPVKGLAGVPSTDTQYF. CDR3 DNA: TGTGCCAGCAGCCCCGTGAAAGGGCTAGCGGGGGTTCCTAGCACAGATACGCAGTATTTT.

This clonotype showed up many times. V gene TRBV12-3 or TRBV12-4 combines with J gene TRBJ1-1; the D is unclear. The CDR3 runs 13 residues. The V end lost 2 bases, the J end lost 4 bases, and 8 bases lay between the germline ends. CDR3 in DNA: TGTGCCAGCAGTTTAAATGCCGCCACTGAAGCTTTCTTT. This translates into CASSLNAATEAFF.

This clonotype turned up a few times. The gene calls are TRBV5-1 and TRBJ1-1, with D possibly being TRBD1 (5 bases). The CDR3 totals 14 residues. V was cut by 0 bases and J by 3 bases, with 9 bases left in between. The germline gives CDR1 SGHRS, CDR2 YFSETQ. The CDR3 here is CASSLGGWDTEAFF. The DNA for the CDR3 is TGCGCCAGCAGCTTGGGGGGGTGGGACACTGAAGCTTTCTTT.

The chain uses TRBV12-3 or TRBV12-4 and TRBJ2-7, with D unresolved. V lost 4 bases and J lost 2, with 12 bases in between. CDR3 length: 14 residues. The CDR3 nucleotides are TGTGCCAGCAGTTGGGTAGGGTGCACCTACGAGCAGTACTTC. The encoded protein is CASSWVGCTYEQYF.

This clonotype has only a few counts. The chain carries TRBV12-3 or TRBV12-4 and TRBJ2-2; D not certain. The CDR3 sequence is 12 residues long. V lost 11 bases and J lost 0, with 7 bases in between. The CDR3 region has the DNA TGTGCCCTCAGATCGAACACCGGGGAGCTGTTTTTT. Its protein product is CALRSNTGELFF.

The V gene is TRBV11-1, the J gene TRBJ1-4; no clear D. V dropped 6 bases and J dropped 4 bases, with 12 bases sitting between them. This CDR3 has 14 residues. Germline CDR1 SGHAT, CDR2 FQDESV (reference sequence). DNA of the CDR3: TGTGCCAGCAGATCTGACGGGAGTAATGAAAAACTGTTTTTT. This codes for CASRSDGSNEKLFF. Full variable domain (missing parts from reference TRBV11-1 and TRBJ1-4): EAEVAQSPRYKITEKSQAVAFWCDPISGHATLYWYRQILGQGPELLVQFQDESVVDDSQLPKDRFSAERLKGVDSTLKIQPAELGDSAMYLCASRSDGSNEKLFFGSGTQLSVL.

The chain joins TRBV28 to TRBJ1-1; D is undetermined. The V end was cut by 6 bases, the J end by 7 bases, with 9 bases between. CDR1 is MDHEN and CDR2 is SYDVKM in the germline V gene. The CDR3 covers 11 residues. CDR3 amino acids: CASSSSREAFF. Here the CDR3 DNA reads TGTGCCAGCAGCTCCTCCCGTGAAGCTTTCTTT.

The chain has TRBV3-1 and TRBJ2-4; D is uncertain. The CDR3 length is 18 residues. Germline V gene data show CDR1 as LGHDT and CDR2 as YNNKEL (reference sequence). V was clipped by 0 bases and J by 1 base, with 16 bases between them. The CDR3: CASSQDSPARQAKNIQYF. The CDR3 coding sequence is TGTGCCAGCAGCCAAGACTCCCCGGCGAGGCAGGCCAAAAACATTCAGTACTTC.

This clonotype has only a few counts. The chain uses TRBV18 and TRBJ2-7; possibly TRBD1 for D (5 bases). The ends were cut back, 8 bases at V and 0 bases at J, with 11 bases in the middle. Germline loops: CDR1 KGHSH, CDR2 LQKENI. The CDR3 is 13 amino acids. CDR3 amino acids: CASAGANSYEQYF. The CDR3 DNA sequence: TGTGCCAGCGCTGGGGCCAACTCCTACGAGCAGTACTTC.

The table lists this clonotype with a few counts. The V and J genes are TRBV18 and TRBJ2-5; D possibly corresponds to TRBD2 (6 bases). Germline lookup yields CDR1 KGHSH and CDR2 LQKENI. Trimming stripped 4 bases from V and 2 bases from J, with 14 bases between. The CDR3 spans 15 residues. CDR3 region: CASSLPGLYQETQYF. The DNA for the CDR3 is TGTGCCAGCTCACTACCGGGACTCTATCAAGAGACCCAGTACTTC.

This chain uses TRBV30 with TRBJ2-6; D is perhaps TRBD1 (6 bases). Germline loops: CDR1 GTSNPN, CDR2 SVGIG (reference sequence). V was cut by 2 bases and J by 4 bases, with 9 bases left in between. The CDR3 has 14 residues. CDR3 coding DNA: TGTGCCTGGAGTCCAGGGGTAGGGGCCAACGTCCTGACTTTC. It specifies CAWSPGVGANVLTF.

The chain joins TRBV20-1 to TRBJ2-3, with D hard to call. V lost 2 bases and J 4 bases, leaving 4 bases between the germline ends. The CDR3 is made up of 11 amino acids. Germline V gene sequence: CDR1 DFQATT, CDR2 SNEGSKA (reference sequence). As DNA, the CDR3 is TGCAGTGCTAGACGCCCAGATACGCAGTATTTT. This gives the protein CSARRPDTQYF.

This clonotype was detected only a few times. J is TRBJ1-5 and V is TRBV6-2 or TRBV6-3, with a tentative D call TRBD1 (6 bases). Germline V CDR1 and CDR2: MNHEY, SVGEGT. V dropped 6 bases and J dropped 4 bases, with 19 bases sitting between them. The CDR3 covers 16 residues. CDR3 region: CASSDGQSGGNQPQHF. The CDR3, as DNA: TGTGCCAGCAGCGATGGACAGTCGGGGGGGAATCAGCCCCAGCATTTT.

The genes are TRBV6-2 or TRBV6-3 and TRBJ1-1, with a possible D match to TRBD1 (5 bases). Germline lookup yields CDR1 MNHEY and CDR2 SVGEGT. Trimming removed 6 bases at V and 0 bases at J, with 17 bases between. This CDR3 region has 16 residues. CDR3 residues: CASRFGGGYLNTEAFF. The CDR3 bases are TGTGCCAGCAGATTTGGGGGAGGGTACTTGAACACTGAAGCTTTCTTT.

This clonotype was detected only a few times. This chain joins TRBV6-2 or TRBV6-3 and TRBJ1-1; no clear D gene. Trimming took off 3 bases at V and 5 bases at J, with 13 bases between the two ends. Germline V lookup: CDR1 MNHEY, CDR2 SVGEGT. CDR3 length equals 14 residues. The CDR3 loop is CASSYKGGWTEAFF. In DNA, the CDR3 is TGTGCCAGCAGTTATAAGGGAGGGTGGACTGAAGCTTTCTTT.

The chain recombines TRBV7-2 with TRBJ2-4; D uncertain. This CDR3 is 16 amino acids long. Germline V gene data show CDR1 as SGHTA and CDR2 as FQGNSA. Trimming stripped 1 base from V and 5 bases from J, with 15 bases between. CDR3 bases: TGTGCCAGCAGCTTAGTAGGCCCGGCCAGCCAAAACATTCAGTACTTC. Its translation is CASSLVGPASQNIQYF. Together with reference TRBV7-2 and TRBJ2-4, the CDR3 gives the full variable domain: GAGVSQSPSNKVTEKGKDVELRCDPISGHTALYWYRQSLGQGLEFLIYFQGNSAPDKSGLPSDRFSAERTGGSVSTLTIQRTQQEDSAVYLCASSLVGPASQNIQYFGAGTRLSVL.

The chain joins TRBV9 to TRBJ1-6; D remains ambiguous. This CDR3 spans 14 amino acids. Trimming removed 3 bases from V and 8 bases from J, with 12 bases in between. The germline gives CDR1 SGDLS, CDR2 YYNGEE. The CDR3 region is CASSEDTLYSPLHF. The CDR3 coding sequence is TGTGCCAGCAGCGAAGACACGCTGTATTCACCCCTCCACTTT.

This clonotype was seen only a few times. The chain uses TRBV28 and TRBJ2-5; 7 nucleotides line up with TRBD1. V shed 5 bases and J 3 bases; nucleotides not matched to a gene: 6. Germline V CDR1 and CDR2: MDHEN, SYDVKM. The CDR3 has 14 amino acids. This CDR3 reads CASSPQGQKETQYF. The CDR3 DNA sequence: TGTGCCAGCAGTCCACAGGGGCAAAAAGAGACCCAGTACTTC.

In its sample, this clonotype was seen a few times. The CDR3 loop reads CASGGSYNSPLHF. For the CDR3, the DNA is TGTGCCAGCGGCGGCTCCTATAATTCACCCCTCCACTTT. The chain has TRBV6-5 and TRBJ1-6; D ambiguous. Between the trimmed V and J ends, which lost 8 bases and 0 bases, there was a span of 5 bases. This CDR3 comprises 13 residues. From germline, CDR1 is MNHEY and CDR2 SVGAGI.

This clonotype has a handful of counts. J is TRBJ1-2 and V is TRBV4-3; weak D call: TRBD1 (5 bases). The CDR3 totals 15 residues. V lost 3 bases and J 7 bases, leaving 18 bases between the germline ends. Germline CDR1 is LGHNA and CDR2 is YSLEER. CDR3 sequence reads: CASSHLDRPGGGYTF. Written as DNA, the CDR3 is TGCGCCAGCAGCCACCTAGACCGACCCGGGGGTGGCTACACCTTC.

This clonotype was seen repeatedly, ten times or more. This chain connects TRBV28 to TRBJ1-1, with D perhaps TRBD1 (6 bases). The ends were cut back, 10 bases at V and 7 bases at J, with 13 bases in the middle. This CDR3 has 11 residues. CDR1 is MDHEN, CDR2 SYDVKM, per germline. The chain's CDR3 is CATYREGEAFF. In DNA form, the CDR3 reads TGTGCCACCTACAGGGAGGGTGAAGCTTTCTTT.

This clonotype came up many times. The chain is built from TRBV6-5 and TRBJ1-2, with D perhaps matching TRBD1 (5 bases). Germline V gene data show CDR1 as MNHEY and CDR2 as SVGAGI. The CDR3 runs 15 residues. The V end was cut by 2 bases, the J end by 4 bases, with 14 bases between. The CDR3 spells CASSYEQGSLYGYTF. The CDR3 nucleotides read TGTGCCAGCAGTTACGAGCAGGGTAGTCTCTATGGCTACACCTTC.

This clonotype is deemed large (0.1 to 1%). The chain carries TRBV6-4 and TRBJ2-2; either TRBD1 or TRBD2 may supply D (5 bases each). The CDR3 totals 13 residues. The germline V gene encodes CDR1 MRHNA and CDR2 SNTAGT. V gave up 4 bases and J gave up 2 bases, with 5 bases separating them. The CDR3: CASSGDNTGELFF. The CDR3, as DNA: TGTGCCAGCAGTGGGGACAACACCGGGGAGCTGTTTTTT.